The T cell receptor beta chain described here comes from a study of low-dose radiotherapy and immunotherapy resistance in tumors. About the study: Cohort 1 got 0.5 Gy per fraction every 2 weeks, 6.5 Gy in total. Per fraction, Cohort 2 was given 1 Gy every two weeks, accumulating a total of 13 Gy over 26 weeks. Daily oral aspirin at 300 mg began on cycle 1 day 1 and lasted four cycles.

This clonotype was seen just once. Trimming pared 0 bases from V and 3 bases from J, leaving 12 bases between. CDR3 length: 15 amino acids. Germline loops: CDR1 GTSNPN, CDR2 SVGIG (reference sequence). TRAV- and TRBV-specific primers primed first-strand cDNA, covering alpha and beta chains. A constant-region primer paired with the V-primer adapter amplified TCRs over about 19 PCR cycles. mRNA, after isolation, was amplified by in vitro transcription. Via MiXCR, TCRdb re-called the reads, giving one row per CDR3 protein. The sample carries around 9,800 distinct CDR3 sequences, about three quarters recorded once.

The receptor comes from a human donor with advanced metastatic prostate, ovarian, gallbladder or colorectal cancer (not recorded which). This table probably holds off-target reads from a library built for another chain. The genes are TRBV30 and TRBJ2-1; D possibly corresponds to TRBD1 (5 bases). The CDR3 region has the DNA TGTGCCTGGAGTGTACGGGCAGGGCTCTACAATGAGCAGTTCTTC. As protein: CAWSVRAGLYNEQFF.